This passage covers 26 T cell receptor beta chains from one sample sequenced in a study of blood T cell repertoires in COVID-19. Using immunoSEQ multiplex PCR, the repertoire was profiled, and TCRdb retains in-frame clones only, with some absent. The sample shows tens of thousands of clones, 87% of them seen only once. Sequenced material: peripheral blood. The receptors originated from a woman of 80 years or more with COVID-19, enrolled during active disease.

The J gene is TRBJ2-2, the V gene TRBV6-1; unclear D gene. Germline V gene lookup returns CDR1 MNHNS and CDR2 SASEGT. V was cut by 2 bases and J by 5 bases, with 9 bases left in between. The CDR3 has 14 amino acids. In DNA form, the CDR3 reads TGTGCCAGCAGTGAAAACGGGTTTACCGGGGAGCTGTTTTTT. This gives the protein CASSENGFTGELFF.

This clone came up a few times. This chain connects TRBV23-1 to TRBJ2-7, with 14 bases lining up with TRBD2. TRBV23-1 is an open reading frame, and its role is uncertain. The CDR3 totals 15 residues. Germline trimming cut 7 bases from V and 9 bases from J; bases unmatched to any gene: 11. CDR3 loop: CASTRKTSGGVSQYF. CDR3 coding DNA: TGCGCCAGCACACGCAAGACTAGCGGGGGGGTTTCGCAGTACTTC.

This clone showed up just once. The J gene is TRBJ1-6, the V gene TRBV18; the D is unclear. The CDR3 consists of 17 residues. The germline V and J ends were trimmed by 3 bases and 0 bases, with 12 bases remaining between them. Germline loops: CDR1 KGHSH, CDR2 LQKENI. CDR3 in DNA: TGTGCCAGCTCACCTACTGTTCCAAGCTCCTATAATTCACCCCTCCACTTT. Translated, it gives CASSPTVPSSYNSPLHF.

The rearrangement uses TRBV19 and TRBJ1-1, with TRBD1 matching over 10 bases. Germline V CDR1 and CDR2: LNHDA, SQIVND (reference sequence). This CDR3 region has 14 residues. V shed 4 bases and J 4 bases; nucleotides not matched to a gene: 3. The CDR3 bases are TGTGCCAGTAGTACCGACAGGGGGCTCACTGAAGCTTTCTTT. Translation gives CASSTDRGLTEAFF. Looking up the rest from reference TRBV19 and TRBJ1-1 gives the full variable domain: DGGITQSPKYLFRKEGQNVTLSCEQNLNHDAMYWYRQDPGQGLRLIYYSQIVNDFQKGDIAEGYSVSREKKESFPLTVTSAQKNPTAFYLCASSTDRGLTEAFFGQGTRLTVV.

The V call is TRBV6-5, the J call TRBJ1-1; D not resolved. Per the germline V gene, CDR1 is MNHEY and CDR2 is SVGAGI. This CDR3 has 11 residues. V gave up 2 bases and J gave up 6 bases, with 4 bases separating them. CDR3 residues: CASSYGPEAFF. CDR3 DNA sequence: TGTGCCAGCAGTTACGGCCCTGAAGCTTTCTTT.

This clone appeared a single time. The rearrangement joins TRBV5-5 to TRBJ2-5; maybe TRBD1 (6 bases). The CDR3 is made up of 14 amino acids. Germline V CDR1 and CDR2: SGHKS, YYEKEE (reference sequence). With 0 bases removed from V and 9 bases from J, the gap between germline ends came to 15 bases. Here the CDR3 DNA reads TGTGCCAGCAGCTTGGGTGTGGGGGCGCAGGCCCAGTACTTC. Translation gives CASSLGVGAQAQYF.

The chain joins TRBV5-6 to TRBJ2-3; TRBD2 might be the D (7 bases). V lost 7 bases to trimming and J lost 4 bases, with 22 bases between them. Looked up from germline, CDR1 is SGHDT and CDR2 is YYEEEE. This CDR3 has 16 amino acids. CDR3 coding DNA: TGTGCCAGCGGATTCGTGAGGGGGGGCGGCTCAGATACGCAGTATTTT. Translating gives CASGFVRGGGSDTQYF.

The rearrangement joins TRBV18 to TRBJ1-2; 7 bases are a match to TRBD1. Germline lookup yields CDR1 KGHSH and CDR2 LQKENI. The CDR3 consists of 16 residues. J gave up 6 bases and V 2 bases, and 12 bases lay outside the gene matches. DNA for the CDR3: TGTGCCAGCTCACCAATTTTGTCTGGGACAGCGAATGGCTACACCTTC. It specifies CASSPILSGTANGYTF.

The chain combines TRBV18 with TRBJ2-3; D not certain. V gave up 2 bases and J gave up 0 bases, with 6 bases separating them. The CDR3 is 14 residues long. Germline V gives CDR1 KGHSH, CDR2 LQKENI. The CDR3 loop reads CASSPITSTDTQYF. The CDR3 DNA follows: TGTGCCAGCTCACCAATTACTAGCACAGATACGCAGTATTTT.

The chain joins TRBV5-3 to TRBJ1-1; D may be TRBD1 (6 bases). TRBV5-3 is annotated as an ORF whose role is uncertain. The CDR3 runs to 16 residues. V lost 2 bases to trimming and J lost 9 bases, with 23 bases between them. CDR3 coding DNA: TGTGCCAGAAGCTTTAACAGAACAGGGACGGGAGGCAAAGCTTTCTTT. Translated: CARSFNRTGTGGKAFF.

The V gene is TRBV18, the J gene TRBJ2-5, with 7 positions matching TRBD2. This CDR3 has 15 residues. Germline V gives CDR1 KGHSH, CDR2 LQKENI. V shed 2 bases and J 1 base; nucleotides not matched to a gene: 4. The CDR3, as DNA: TGTGCCAGCTCACCAGCTACTAGCGTCCAAGAGACCCAGTACTTC. The encoded protein is CASSPATSVQETQYF. The full variable domain, with the rest looked up from reference TRBV18 and TRBJ2-5, is NAGVMQNPRHLVRRRGQEARLRCSPMKGHSHVYWYRQLPEEGLKFMVYLQKENIIDESGMPKERFSAEFPKEGPSILRIQQVVRGDSAAYFCASSPATSVQETQYFGPGTRLLVL.

CDR3 sequence (DNA): TGTGCCACCAGCAGAGGCGGACAGGGTCGTTCCACTGAAGCTTTCTTT. Protein product: CATSRGGQGRSTEAFF. The chain combines TRBV15 with TRBJ1-1, with 8 bases lining up with TRBD1. The germline CDR1 and CDR2 sequences are LNHNV and YYDKDF (reference sequence). This CDR3 comprises 16 residues. The V gene end was trimmed by 1 base and the J gene end by 4 bases; junction bases not matched to a gene: 8.

The chain combines TRBV5-1 with TRBJ2-7; possibly TRBD1 for D (6 bases). The CDR3 is made up of 15 amino acids. CDR1 and CDR2 from the germline V gene are SGHRS and YFSETQ. CDR3 residues: CAARPRQARSYEQYF. Here the CDR3 DNA reads TGCGCTGCCAGACCCAGACAGGCTCGCTCCTACGAGCAGTACTTC.

V and J are TRBV6-5 and TRBJ1-1; no definite D call. In germline, CDR1 is MNHEY, CDR2 SVGAGI. The CDR3 runs 12 residues. V gave up 9 bases and J gave up 2 bases, with 10 bases separating them. Written as DNA, the CDR3 is TGTGCCAGTGAACGGTTAAACACTGAAGCTTTCTTT. It encodes CASERLNTEAFF.

The V call is TRBV5-4, the J call TRBJ2-1, with 15 bases that match TRBD2. This CDR3 spans 17 amino acids. V shed 4 bases and J 9 bases; nucleotides not matched to a gene: 11. The germline V gene encodes CDR1 SGHNT and CDR2 YYREEE (reference sequence). The CDR3 reads CASSLPRTSGGATEQFF. CDR3 DNA sequence: TGTGCCAGCAGCCTCCCGAGGACTAGCGGGGGGGCGACTGAGCAGTTCTTC.

The rearrangement links TRBV6-5 to TRBJ2-3; TRBD2 matches 13 bases. After removal of 6 bases from V and 5 bases from J, the junction contained 5 bases not matched to a gene. The CDR3 spans 15 residues. The germline V gene encodes CDR1 MNHEY and CDR2 SVGAGI. CDR3 loop: CASSLLAGGRDTQYF. For the CDR3, the DNA is TGTGCCAGCAGCCTACTAGCGGGGGGGCGAGATACGCAGTATTTT.

The rearrangement joins TRBV7-9 to TRBJ2-1, with 10 positions matching TRBD2. The CDR3 covers 16 residues. The germline V gene encodes CDR1 SEHNR and CDR2 FQNEAQ (reference sequence). V shed 6 bases and J 7 bases; nucleotides not matched to a gene: 12. The CDR3, as DNA: TGTGCCAGCAGGCCGGTAGCGGGGGGTAATATGAATGAGCAGTTCTTC. Its protein product is CASRPVAGGNMNEQFF.

The chain couples TRBV5-1 to TRBJ2-5, with D possibly TRBD1 on 6 matching bases. The V end was cut by 4 bases, the J end by 5 bases, with 12 bases between. The germline V gene has CDR1 SGHRS and CDR2 YFSETQ. The CDR3 is 13 amino acids. CDR3 amino acids: CASSPQGLETQYF. Here the CDR3 DNA reads TGCGCCAGCAGCCCGCAGGGGCTCGAGACCCAGTACTTC.

The chain carries TRBV5-1 and TRBJ1-1; maybe TRBD1 (6 bases). Between the trimmed V and J ends, which lost 4 bases and 1 base, there was a span of 14 bases. CDR1 is SGHRS, CDR2 YFSETQ, per germline. This CDR3 region has 15 residues. CDR3 in DNA: TGCGCCAGCAGCCCACAGGGTTTTGGGAACACTGAAGCTTTCTTT. Its translation: CASSPQGFGNTEAFF.

This chain links TRBV12-3 or TRBV12-4 with TRBJ1-2; D remains unclear. V shed 2 bases and J shed 5 bases, with 9 bases lying between them. CDR3 length equals 13 residues. CDR3: CASSLNYGYGYTF. CDR3 nucleotide sequence: TGTGCCAGCAGTTTAAACTATGGGTATGGCTACACCTTC.

V is TRBV3-1 (or the pseudogene TRBV3-2) and J is TRBJ2-3; D may be TRBD1 (5 bases). V gave up 4 bases and J gave up 1 base, with 15 bases separating them. The germline V gene has CDR1 LGHDT and CDR2 YNNKEL (reference sequence). CDR3 size: 16 residues. The CDR3 DNA sequence: TGTGCCAGCAGCCCTAATTCGGGCAGGGGCACAGATACGCAGTATTTT. Its protein is CASSPNSGRGTDTQYF.

This chain joins TRBV20-1 and TRBJ1-6; 10 bases are shared with TRBD1. Germline-derived CDR1 and CDR2 are DFQATT and SNEGSKA (reference sequence). The CDR3 extends over 16 amino acids. Trimming cost V 3 bases and J 11 bases; bases outside gene matches: 13. The CDR3 here is CSASPQRQGANPPLHF. As DNA, the CDR3 is TGCAGTGCTAGTCCTCAGCGACAGGGGGCGAATCCACCCCTCCACTTT.

This clone was seen a handful of times. The chain links TRBV5-4 to TRBJ2-3; D is perhaps TRBD2 (5 bases). This CDR3 comprises 16 residues. The V gene's germline CDR1 is SGHNT and CDR2 YYREEE (reference sequence). Trimming removed 4 bases from V and 2 bases from J, with 17 bases in between. The CDR3 nucleotides read TGTGCCAGCAGCCCTCGGACTCCCGCCTCCACAGATACGCAGTATTTT. Translating gives CASSPRTPASTDTQYF. Based on the CDR3 plus reference TRBV5-4 and TRBJ2-3, the full variable domain is ETGVTQSPTHLIKTRGQQVTLRCSSQSGHNTVSWYQQALGQGPQFIFQYYREEENGRGNFPPRFSGLQFPNYSSELNVNALELDDSALYLCASSPRTPASTDTQYFGPGTRLTVL.

This chain uses TRBV29-1 with TRBJ2-1; 7 nucleotides align to TRBD1. Germline trimming cut 7 bases from V and 3 bases from J; bases unmatched to any gene: 15. Looked up from germline, CDR1 is SQVTM and CDR2 is ANQGSEA. The CDR3 extends over 16 amino acids. For the CDR3, the DNA is TGCAGCGCCACCGGTGTGAGGGGGCTTATCTACAATGAGCAGTTCTTC. Its translation is CSATGVRGLIYNEQFF.

This clone was detected only a few times. The chain couples TRBV6-2 or TRBV6-3 to TRBJ2-1; TRBD2 matches at 7 bases. Per germline, CDR1 MNHEY and CDR2 SVGEGT. With V trimmed by 5 bases and J by 3 bases, 13 bases remained unmatched. The CDR3 sequence is 17 residues long. In DNA form, the CDR3 reads TGTGCCAGCAGTCGCAGGCCCTTCGGACTAGTCTACAATGAGCAGTTCTTC. This encodes CASSRRPFGLVYNEQFF.

This clone came up once. The CDR3 here is CASSLVAGLQSSYNEQFF. Here the CDR3 DNA reads TGTGCCAGCAGCTTAGTTGCGGGGCTGCAAAGCTCCTACAATGAGCAGTTCTTC. The chain employs TRBV11-2 and TRBJ2-1, with D possibly being TRBD2 (6 bases). The CDR3 extends over 18 amino acids. The V end lost 1 base, the J end lost 0 bases, and 16 bases lay between the germline ends. The V gene's germline CDR1 is SGHAT and CDR2 FQNNGV.